This T cell receptor beta chain was found in a study of T cell changes during pregnancy in multiple sclerosis. Method: immunoSEQ multiplex PCR; TCRdb's copy keeps in-frame clones and lacks some. The sample comprises over 90,000 clones, about nine tenths of which are singletons, and 0.7% to 0.9% rests with the top ten. Germline CDR1 is LNHDA and CDR2 is SQIVND (reference sequence). The CDR3 has 12 residues. V lost 3 bases to trimming and J lost 8 bases, with 7 bases between them. The material was peripheral blood, obtained in the second trimester of pregnancy. This sequence joins TRBV19 and TRBJ1-4; tentative D call: TRBD1 (5 bases). The sequence derives from a female donor in good health, enrolled as a control in a pregnancy study. CDR3 protein: CASSMRQEKLFF. CDR3 bases: TGTGCCAGTAGTATGAGACAGGAAAAACTGTTTTTT.